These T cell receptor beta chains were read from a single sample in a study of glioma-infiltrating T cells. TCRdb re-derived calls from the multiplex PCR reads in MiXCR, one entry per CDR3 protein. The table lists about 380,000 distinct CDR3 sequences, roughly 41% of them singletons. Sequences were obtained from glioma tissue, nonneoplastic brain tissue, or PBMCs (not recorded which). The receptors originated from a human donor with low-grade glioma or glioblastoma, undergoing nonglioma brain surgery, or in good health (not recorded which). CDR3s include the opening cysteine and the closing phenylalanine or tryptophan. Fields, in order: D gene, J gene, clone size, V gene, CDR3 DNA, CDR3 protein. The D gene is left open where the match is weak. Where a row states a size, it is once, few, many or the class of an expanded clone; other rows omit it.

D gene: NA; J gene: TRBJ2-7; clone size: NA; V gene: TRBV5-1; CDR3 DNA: TGCGCCAGCAGCTCACAGGGTGGGGTTTACAATGAGCAGTACTTC; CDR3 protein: CASSSQGGVYNEQYF
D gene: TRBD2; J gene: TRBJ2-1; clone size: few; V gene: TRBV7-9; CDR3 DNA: TGTGCCAGCAGCGCCCGGGACTACCATTCGAATGAGCAGTTCTTC; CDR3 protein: CASSARDYHSNEQFF
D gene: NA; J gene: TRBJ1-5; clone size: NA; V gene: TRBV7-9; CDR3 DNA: TGTGCCAGCAGCTTAGGTTCGGCAGGATGGGATCAGCCCCAGCATTTT; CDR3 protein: CASSLGSAGWDQPQHF
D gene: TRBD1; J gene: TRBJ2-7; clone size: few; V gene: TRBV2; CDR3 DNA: TGTGCCAGCATCCCGACAGGGAGCTCCTACGAGCAGTACTTC; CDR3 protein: CASIPTGSSYEQYF
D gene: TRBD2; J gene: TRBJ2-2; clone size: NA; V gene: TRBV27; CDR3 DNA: TGTGCCAGCAGTTTATGGGGAGGGGTGAACACTGGGGACCTGTTTTTT; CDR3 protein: CASSLWGGVNTGDLFF
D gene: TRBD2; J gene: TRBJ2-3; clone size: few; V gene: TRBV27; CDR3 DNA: TGTGCCAGCAGTTTACTCGGGGGGAGTGGGGCAGATACGCAGTATTTT; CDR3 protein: CASSLLGGSGADTQYF
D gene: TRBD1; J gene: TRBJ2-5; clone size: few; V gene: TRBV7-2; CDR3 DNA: TGTGCCAGCAGCTTCGACAGGGGGCGTTTTGAGACCCAGTACTTC; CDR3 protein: CASSFDRGRFETQYF
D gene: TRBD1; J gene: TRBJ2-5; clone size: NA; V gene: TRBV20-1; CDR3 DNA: TGCAGTGCCCGACAGGGGATAGAGACCCAGTACTTC; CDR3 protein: CSARQGIETQYF
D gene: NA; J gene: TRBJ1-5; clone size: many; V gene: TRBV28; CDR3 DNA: TGTGCCAGCAGGTTACCCCTCGACAGTTACGATCAGCCCCAGCATTTT; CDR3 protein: CASRLPLDSYDQPQHF
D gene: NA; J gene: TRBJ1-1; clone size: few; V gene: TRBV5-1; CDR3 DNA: TGCGCCAGCAGCTTGCAGGGGCCCAGTGCTGAAGCTTTCTTT; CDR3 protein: CASSLQGPSAEAFF
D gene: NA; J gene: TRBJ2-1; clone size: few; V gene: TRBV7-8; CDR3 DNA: TGTGCCAGCAGCTTATATGTAAATGAGCAGTTCTTC; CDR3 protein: CASSLYVNEQFF
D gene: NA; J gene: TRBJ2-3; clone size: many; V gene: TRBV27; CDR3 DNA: TGTGCCAGCAGTTTGAGCCTAACGGGGACAGATACGCAGTATTTT; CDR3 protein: CASSLSLTGTDTQYF
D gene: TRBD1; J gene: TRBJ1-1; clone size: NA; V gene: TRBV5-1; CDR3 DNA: TGCGCCAGCAGCTTGGAGTCAGGGGGCCCCACTGAAGCTTTCTTT; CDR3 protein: CASSLESGGPTEAFF
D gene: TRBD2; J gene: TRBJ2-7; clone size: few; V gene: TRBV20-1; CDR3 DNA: TGCAGTGCTAGATCTGCTAGAAGACTAGCGGGTTACGAGCAGTACTTC; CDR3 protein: CSARSARRLAGYEQYF
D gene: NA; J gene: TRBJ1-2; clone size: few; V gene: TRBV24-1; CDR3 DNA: TGTGCCACCAGTGACCCGTCCACTAACTATGGCTACACCTTC; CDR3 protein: CATSDPSTNYGYTF
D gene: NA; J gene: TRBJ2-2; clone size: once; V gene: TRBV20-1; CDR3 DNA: TGCAGTGCTAGAGGGGGGAGGTGGGGCACCGGGGAGCTGTTTTTT; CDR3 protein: CSARGGRWGTGELFF
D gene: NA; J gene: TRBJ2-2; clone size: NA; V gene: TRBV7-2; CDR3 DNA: TGTGCCAGCAGCTTAGGGCGGCAGGGGAGGATCGGGGAGCTGTTTTTT; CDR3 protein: CASSLGRQGRIGELFF
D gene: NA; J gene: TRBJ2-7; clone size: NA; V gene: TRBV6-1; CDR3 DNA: TGTGCCACCAGGTCAGAGAGGGCTTCCTACGAGCAGTACTTC; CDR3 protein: CATRSERASYEQYF
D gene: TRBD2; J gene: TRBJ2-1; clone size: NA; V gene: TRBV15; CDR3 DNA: TGTGCCACCAGCAGTCCTCCGGGGCGGGAGTCAGTCAATGAGCAGTTCTTC; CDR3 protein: CATSSPPGRESVNEQFF
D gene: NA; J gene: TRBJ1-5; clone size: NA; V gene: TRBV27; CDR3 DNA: TGTGCCAGCAGTTTATTAGGGTTCGGGGCCCATCAGCCCCAGCATTTT; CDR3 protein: CASSLLGFGAHQPQHF
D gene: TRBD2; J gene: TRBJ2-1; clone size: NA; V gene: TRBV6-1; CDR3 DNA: TGTGCCAGCAGTCCCCAGACTAGCGGGGTGGCACCCAATGAGCAGTTCTTC; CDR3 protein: CASSPQTSGVAPNEQFF
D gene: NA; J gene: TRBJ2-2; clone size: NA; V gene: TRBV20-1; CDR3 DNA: TGCAGTGCTAGAGCCAACCGCCTCGACCCCGGGGAGCTGTTTTTT; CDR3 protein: CSARANRLDPGELFF
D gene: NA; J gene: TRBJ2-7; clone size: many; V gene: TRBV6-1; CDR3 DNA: TGTGCCAGCCAGACACCCTACTCCTACGAGCAGTACTTC; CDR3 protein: CASQTPYSYEQYF
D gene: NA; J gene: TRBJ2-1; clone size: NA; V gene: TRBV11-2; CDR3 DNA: TGTGCCAGCAGCTCACCCCTGGACGGCCGAAGCTCCTACAATGAGCAGTTCTTC; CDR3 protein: CASSSPLDGRSSYNEQFF
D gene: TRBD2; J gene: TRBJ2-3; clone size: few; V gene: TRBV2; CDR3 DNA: TGTGCCAGCAGTCGACTAGCGGACACAGATACGCAGTATTTT; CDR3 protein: CASSRLADTDTQYF
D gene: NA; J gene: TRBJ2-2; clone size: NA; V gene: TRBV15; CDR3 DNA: TGTGCCACCAGCAGAGACCGGGGGCGGGATTGGGGGCTGTTTTTT; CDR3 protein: CATSRDRGRDWGLFF
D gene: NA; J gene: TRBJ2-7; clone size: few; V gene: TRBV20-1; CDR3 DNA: TGCAGTGCTACCCCGCGGGCCTACGAGCAGTACTTC; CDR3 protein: CSATPRAYEQYF
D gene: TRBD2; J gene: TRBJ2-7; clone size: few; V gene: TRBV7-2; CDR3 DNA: TGTGCCAGCAGCCCCAGGGAGCGGGGCTCCTACGAGCAGTACTTC; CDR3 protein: CASSPRERGSYEQYF
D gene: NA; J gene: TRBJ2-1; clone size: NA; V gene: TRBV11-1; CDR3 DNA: TGTGCCAGCAGAGGTAGCGGCTACAATGAGCAGTTCTTT; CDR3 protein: CASRGSGYNEQFF
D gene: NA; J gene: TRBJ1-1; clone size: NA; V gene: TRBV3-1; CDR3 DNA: TGTGCCAGCAGCCCCCATGGTGTAGGGGGCACTGAAGCTTTCTTT; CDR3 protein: CASSPHGVGGTEAFF
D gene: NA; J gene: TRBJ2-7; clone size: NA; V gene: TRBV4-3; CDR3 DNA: TGCGCCAGCAGCCAAGGGACAACCTACGAGCAGTACTTC; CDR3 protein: CASSQGTTYEQYF
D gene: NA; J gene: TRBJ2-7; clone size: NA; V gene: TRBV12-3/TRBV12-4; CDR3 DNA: TGTGCCAGCAGATCAGGCTCCTACGAGCAGTACTTC; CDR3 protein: CASRSGSYEQYF
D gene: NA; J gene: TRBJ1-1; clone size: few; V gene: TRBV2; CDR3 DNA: TGTGCCAGCAGTTCCATGCTCAAAGCTTTCTTT; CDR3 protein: CASSSMLKAFF
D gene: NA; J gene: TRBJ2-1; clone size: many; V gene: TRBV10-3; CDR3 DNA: TGTGCCATCAGTGTGACCGGGACGACCAACAATGAGCAGTTCTTC; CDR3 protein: CAISVTGTTNNEQFF
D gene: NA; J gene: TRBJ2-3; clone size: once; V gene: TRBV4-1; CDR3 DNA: TGCGCCAGCAGCCAAGATCGCGGGAGCGGAGGGGGGGGCTCTGGTACGCAGTATTTT; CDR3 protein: CASSQDRGSGGGGSGTQYF
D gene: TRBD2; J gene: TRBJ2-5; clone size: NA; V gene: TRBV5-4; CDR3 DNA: TGTGCCAGCAGCTCGGGCCCTAGCGGGAGGGTTCAAGAGACCCAGTACTTC; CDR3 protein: CASSSGPSGRVQETQYF
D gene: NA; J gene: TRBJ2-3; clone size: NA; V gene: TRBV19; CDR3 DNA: TGTGCCAGTAGTAGAGCTGTCACAGATACGCAGTATTTT; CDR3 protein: CASSRAVTDTQYF
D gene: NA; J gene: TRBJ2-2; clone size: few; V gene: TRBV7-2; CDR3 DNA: TGTGCCAGCAGCTTAGACCAACTTGCGAACACCGGGGAGCTGTTTTTT; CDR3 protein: CASSLDQLANTGELFF
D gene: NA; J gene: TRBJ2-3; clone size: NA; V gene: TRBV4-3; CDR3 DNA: TGCGCCAGCAGCCAATTGTTTAGCGGAGGAGCTAGCACAGATACGCAGTATTTT; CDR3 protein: CASSQLFSGGASTDTQYF
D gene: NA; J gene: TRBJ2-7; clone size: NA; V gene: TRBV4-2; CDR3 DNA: TGTGCCAGCAGCCAAGTGGGGGGACTCCCCTACTACGAGCAGTACTTC; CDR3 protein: CASSQVGGLPYYEQYF
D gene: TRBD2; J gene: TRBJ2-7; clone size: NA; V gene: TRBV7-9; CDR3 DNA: TGTGCCAGCAGCTTTACTAGCGGGAGTCGGGAGCAGTACTTC; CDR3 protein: CASSFTSGSREQYF
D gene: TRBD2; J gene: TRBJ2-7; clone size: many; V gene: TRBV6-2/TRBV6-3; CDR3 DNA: TGTGCCAGCAGAACGAGCGGGGGGACGTTCTACGAGCAGTACTTC; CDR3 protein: CASRTSGGTFYEQYF